A selection of T cell receptor beta chains follows, all from one sample in a study of PD-1 blockade in classical Hodgkin lymphoma. The table came from immunoSEQ multiplex PCR; TCRdb's copy has only in-frame clones and leaves some out. Found here are tens of thousands of clones, 55% to 70% of them singletons; the top ten hold under 3%. This sample comprised peripheral blood mononuclear cells (PBMCs), obtained before the fourth cycle of nivolumab. These receptors were taken from a human donor with classical Hodgkin lymphoma. The CDR3 runs from the conserved cysteine through the conserved F or W. The order of the fields is clone size, V gene, CDR3 length, CDR3 protein. Where a row states a size, it is once, few, many or the class of an expanded clone; other rows omit it.

size: -
V: TRBV4-2
length: 17
CDR3: CASSQDPGHAYNSPLHF

size: -
V: TRBV15
length: 14
CDR3: CATSRLQGAYEQYF

size: few
V: TRBV10-3
length: 13
CDR3: CAINQGTYNEQFF

size: medium-sized
V: TRBV7-9
length: 14
CDR3: CASSGQVNPYEQYF

size: -
V: TRBV28
length: 14
CDR3: CASSLSVVDYGYTF

size: -
V: TRBV23-1
length: 15
CDR3: CASRPQQGGANVLTF

size: -
V: TRBV4-2
length: 20
CDR3: CASSQEGGLAGTDSYNEQFF

size: -
V: TRBV11-2
length: 15
CDR3: CASSLGSGGSYEQYF

size: -
V: TRBV7-8
length: 14
CDR3: CASSSGTSLETQYF

size: -
V: TRBV28
length: 14
CDR3: CASSPRTGYNEQFF

size: -
V: TRBV6-1
length: 16
CDR3: CASSEGSQGTNEKLFF